These 19 T cell receptor beta chains were all obtained from the same sample, sequenced in a study of blood T cell repertoires in COVID-19. Data came from immunoSEQ multiplex PCR; TCRdb stores just in-frame clones and leaves some out. This table holds some 310,000 clones, 90% found once. Sequencing input: peripheral blood. All receptors come from a woman between 40 and 55 years old with COVID-19, enrolled during active disease.

V is TRBV7-6 and J is TRBJ1-1; D not resolved. Between the trimmed V and J ends, which lost 5 bases and 0 bases, there was a span of 13 bases. CDR1 is SGHVS and CDR2 is FNYEAQ in the germline V gene. The CDR3 has 15 residues. Here the CDR3 DNA reads TGTGCCAGCAGCCCCCCCAGAGGGATGAACACTGAAGCTTTCTTT. Protein product: CASSPPRGMNTEAFF.

The V and J genes are TRBV3-1 (or the pseudogene TRBV3-2) and TRBJ2-7; 7 bases match TRBD1. CDR3 length: 14 residues. J gave up 7 bases and V 0 bases, and 6 bases lay outside the gene matches. The germline V gene encodes CDR1 LGHDT and CDR2 YNNKEL (reference sequence). CDR3 sequence: CASSQDTGDREQYF. The CDR3 DNA is TGTGCCAGCAGCCAAGATACAGGGGATAGGGAGCAGTACTTC.

V usage is TRBV6-2 or TRBV6-3 and J usage is TRBJ1-1; unclear D gene. CDR3 length: 16 residues. Germline values: CDR1 MNHEY, CDR2 SVGEGT. V was shortened by 0 bases and J by 5 bases, with 16 bases between the two germline ends. CDR3 coding DNA: TGTGCCAGCAGTTACTCGCGGTCTTTAAGCTTGACTGAAGCTTTCTTT. It is translated as CASSYSRSLSLTEAFF.

The chain uses TRBV10-1 and TRBJ1-5; D uncertain. From germline, CDR1 is WNHNN and CDR2 SYGVQD (reference sequence). This CDR3 is 15 amino acids long. V was pared by 8 bases and J by 7 bases, with 21 bases between. The CDR3 protein is CASLTDGHSEQPQHF. The DNA of the CDR3 is TGCGCCAGCTTAACGGATGGGCATTCTGAACAGCCCCAGCATTTT.

The gene calls are TRBV3-1 (or the pseudogene TRBV3-2) and TRBJ1-1; TRBD1 aligns across 7 bases. J lost 11 bases, V lost 7 bases, and 7 bases had no gene match. The germline V gene encodes CDR1 LGHDT and CDR2 YNNKEL (reference sequence). CDR3 length: 11 amino acids. The CDR3, as DNA: TGTGCCAGCAAAACAACAGGGGTGGCTTTCTTT. Translating it yields CASKTTGVAFF.

The chain joins TRBV10-1 to TRBJ1-1, with TRBD1 identical over 7 bases. The V gene's germline CDR1 is WNHNN and CDR2 SYGVQD (reference sequence). The CDR3 runs to 15 residues. J lost 5 bases, V lost 3 bases, and 9 bases had no gene match. This CDR3 reads CASSEGTRGTTEAFF. In nucleotides, the CDR3 is TGCGCCAGCAGTGAAGGAACCAGGGGGACTACTGAAGCTTTCTTT.

The chain recombines TRBV6-2 or TRBV6-3 with TRBJ2-1; TRBD2 matches 7 bases. The CDR3 runs 16 residues. Germline V lookup: CDR1 MNHEY, CDR2 SVGEGT. J gave up 6 bases and V 0 bases, and 8 bases lay outside the gene matches. The CDR3 DNA sequence: TGTGCCAGCAGTTACTCGATTTGGGGGGGATTCAATGAGCAGTTCTTC. Protein sequence: CASSYSIWGGFNEQFF.

The chain recombines TRBV28 with TRBJ1-4, with D possibly TRBD1 on 5 matching bases. CDR3 length: 15 amino acids. CDR1 is MDHEN and CDR2 is SYDVKM in the germline V gene. V lost 8 bases and J lost 1, with 14 bases in between. The CDR3 bases are TGTGCCAGCCGTTCCGGGGGGAAAACTAATGAAAAACTGTTTTTT. It translates to CASRSGGKTNEKLFF.

This clone has just a few counts. The chain joins TRBV7-2 to TRBJ2-7; 8 positions agree with TRBD1. Germline V CDR1 and CDR2: SGHTA, FQGNSA. With 6 bases clipped from V and 1 base from J, the junction kept 2 bases outside the gene matches. CDR3 length: 13 residues. The CDR3 protein is CASSDRGSYEQYF. The CDR3 DNA reads as TGTGCCAGCAGTGACAGGGGTTCCTACGAGCAGTACTTC.

The chain has TRBV19 and TRBJ1-5; unclear D gene. The germline V and J ends were trimmed by 5 bases and 2 bases, with 13 bases remaining between them. The CDR3 has 15 amino acids. CDR1 LNHDA and CDR2 SQIVND come from the germline V gene (reference sequence). The CDR3 region has the DNA TGTGCCAGTAGTTTCCCCGGGTTGGGCAATCAGCCCCAGCATTTT. It specifies CASSFPGLGNQPQHF.

This chain links TRBV5-6 with TRBJ2-7, with TRBD2 identical over 9 bases. The trim removed 0 bases at V and 0 bases at J, leaving 4 bases unmatched. The CDR3 loop spans 16 amino acids. From germline, CDR1 is SGHDT and CDR2 YYEEEE. The CDR3 sequence: CASSLASGVYSYEQYF. The CDR3 DNA reads TGTGCCAGCAGCTTGGCTAGCGGGGTCTACTCCTACGAGCAGTACTTC.

In this sample, this clone turned up once. The gene calls are TRBV7-3 and TRBJ2-2, with D maybe TRBD1 (6 bases). This CDR3 contains 14 residues. V was shortened by 9 bases and J by 5 bases, with 16 bases between the two germline ends. Germline V gene data show CDR1 as SGHTA and CDR2 as FQGTGA. This CDR3 reads CASKAGGRTGELFF. CDR3 bases: TGTGCCAGTAAGGCTGGGGGCAGGACCGGGGAGCTGTTTTTT.

The rearrangement links TRBV27 to TRBJ1-6, with unresolved D. The V gene lost 3 bases and the J gene lost 5 bases, with 11 bases spanning the gap. The germline V gene has CDR1 MNHEY and CDR2 SMNVEV (reference sequence). This CDR3 region has 15 residues. CDR3: CASSFRRPNNSPLHF. The CDR3 DNA reads TGTGCCAGCAGTTTTCGCAGGCCGAATAATTCACCCCTCCACTTT.

The CDR3 loop is CASSSGTSGVPNLYEQYF. Written as DNA, the CDR3 is TGCGCCAGCAGCTCCGGGACTAGCGGGGTTCCTAACCTCTACGAGCAGTACTTC. This chain uses TRBV5-1 with TRBJ2-7, with TRBD2 matching over 13 bases. With V trimmed by 3 bases and J by 3 bases, 12 bases remained unmatched. This CDR3 spans 18 amino acids. The germline V gene encodes CDR1 SGHRS and CDR2 YFSETQ.

This chain joins TRBV25-1 and TRBJ1-4, with 7 bases that match TRBD1. The junction had 2 bases not matched to a gene; V was cut back by 1 base and J by 3 bases. The germline V gene has CDR1 MGHDK and CDR2 SYGVNS. The CDR3 spans 15 residues. In DNA form, the CDR3 reads TGTGCCAGCAGTGAATCCCAGGGGGCTAATGAAAAACTGTTTTTT. This encodes CASSESQGANEKLFF.

The chain has TRBV4-3 and TRBJ1-1, with D possibly matching TRBD1 (5 bases). Germline V gene lookup returns CDR1 LGHNA and CDR2 YSLEER. This CDR3 contains 15 residues. Trimming pared 0 bases from V and 4 bases from J, leaving 12 bases between. Here the CDR3 DNA reads TGCGCCAGCAGCCAAGAGTCAAGGACACTCACTGAAGCTTTCTTT. As protein: CASSQESRTLTEAFF.

The chain employs TRBV27 and TRBJ2-1; TRBD1 might be the D (6 bases). Trimming shortened V by 5 bases and J by 2 bases, and 13 bases separated the two germline ends. Germline CDR1 reads MNHEY; CDR2 reads SMNVEV (reference sequence). The CDR3 loop spans 15 amino acids. For the CDR3, the DNA is TGTGCCAGCAGTCCCATAGGGGGAGCCTACAATGAGCAGTTCTTC. Translation gives CASSPIGGAYNEQFF.

Points on this clone: One junction end disagrees with the germline gene, perhaps due to a read error. This sequence joins TRBV5-1 and TRBJ2-7; 10 nucleotides agree with TRBD2. This CDR3 contains 13 residues. Per germline, CDR1 SGHRS and CDR2 YFSETQ. The CDR3 DNA reads TGCGCCCGCAGCGGGGGGGGGCCCTACGAGCAGTACTTC. Its translation: CARSGGGPYEQYF.

This clone was seen once. This chain uses TRBV18 with TRBJ1-3; D may be TRBD1 (5 bases). The V and J ends lost 3 bases and 0 bases respectively, with 15 bases between them. Germline lookup yields CDR1 KGHSH and CDR2 LQKENI. The CDR3 is made up of 17 amino acids. The CDR3 sequence: CASSPTRAGTSGNTIYF. The CDR3 bases are TGTGCCAGCTCACCGACTAGAGCAGGGACCTCTGGAAACACCATATATTTT.